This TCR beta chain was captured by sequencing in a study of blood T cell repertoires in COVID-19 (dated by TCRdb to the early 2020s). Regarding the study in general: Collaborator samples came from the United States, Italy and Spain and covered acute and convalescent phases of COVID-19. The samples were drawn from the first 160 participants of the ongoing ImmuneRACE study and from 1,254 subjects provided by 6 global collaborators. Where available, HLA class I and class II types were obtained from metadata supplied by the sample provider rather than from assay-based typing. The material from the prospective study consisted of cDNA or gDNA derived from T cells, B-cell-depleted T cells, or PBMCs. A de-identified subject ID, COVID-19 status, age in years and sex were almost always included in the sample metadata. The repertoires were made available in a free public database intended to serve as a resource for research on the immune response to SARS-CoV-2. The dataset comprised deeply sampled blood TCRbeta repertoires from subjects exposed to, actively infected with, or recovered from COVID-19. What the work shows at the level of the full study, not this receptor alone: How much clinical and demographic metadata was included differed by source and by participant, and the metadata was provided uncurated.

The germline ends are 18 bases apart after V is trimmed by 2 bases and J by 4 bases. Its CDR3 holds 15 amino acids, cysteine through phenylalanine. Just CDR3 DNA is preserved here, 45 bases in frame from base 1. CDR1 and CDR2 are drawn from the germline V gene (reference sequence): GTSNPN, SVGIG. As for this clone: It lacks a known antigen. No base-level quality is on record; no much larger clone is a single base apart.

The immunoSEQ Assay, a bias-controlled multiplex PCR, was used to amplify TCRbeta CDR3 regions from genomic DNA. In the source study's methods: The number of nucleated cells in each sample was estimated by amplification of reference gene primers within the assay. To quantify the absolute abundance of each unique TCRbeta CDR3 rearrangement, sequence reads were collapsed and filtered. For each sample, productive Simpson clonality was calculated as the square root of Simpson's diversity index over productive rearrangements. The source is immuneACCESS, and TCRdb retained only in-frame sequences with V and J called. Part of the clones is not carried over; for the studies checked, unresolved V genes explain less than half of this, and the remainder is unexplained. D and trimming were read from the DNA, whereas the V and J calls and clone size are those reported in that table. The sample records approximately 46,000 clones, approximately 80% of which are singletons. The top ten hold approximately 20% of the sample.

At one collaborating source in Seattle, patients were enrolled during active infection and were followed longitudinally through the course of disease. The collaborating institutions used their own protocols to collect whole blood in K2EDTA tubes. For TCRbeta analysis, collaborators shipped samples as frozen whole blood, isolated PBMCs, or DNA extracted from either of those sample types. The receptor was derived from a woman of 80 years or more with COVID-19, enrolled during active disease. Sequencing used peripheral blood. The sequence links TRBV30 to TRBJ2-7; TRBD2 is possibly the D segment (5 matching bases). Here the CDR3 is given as CAWSNGLGLRYEQYF. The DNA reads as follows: TGTGCCTGGAGTAATGGACTGGGTTTGAGATACGAGCAGTACTTC. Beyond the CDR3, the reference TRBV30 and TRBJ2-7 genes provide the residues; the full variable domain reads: SQTIHQWPATLVQPVGSPLSLECTVEGTSNPNLYWYRQAAGRGLQLLFYSVGIGQISSEVPQNLSASRPQDRQFILSSKKLLLSDSGFYLCAWSNGLGLRYEQYFGPGTRLTVT.